What follows are 9 T cell receptor beta chains derived from one specimen sequenced in a study of shared clonotypes between healthy human individuals. The method was immunoSEQ multiplex PCR; TCRdb's version includes in-frame clones alone and lacks a portion of them. The table lists about 510,000 clones, 75% to 80% of them singletons. Sequenced sample: PBMCs. The receptors originated from a woman in her thirties or forties in good health. Some clones in this sample may be carry-over from other donors' samples.

The genes are TRBV30 and TRBJ2-4; D remains unclear. The germline V and J ends were trimmed by 0 bases and 6 bases, with 12 bases remaining between them. CDR1 and CDR2 (germline): GTSNPN, SVGIG (reference sequence). This CDR3 region has 14 residues. For the CDR3, the DNA is TGTGCCTGGAGTGTCCCATTCAATTTAAACATTCAGTACTTC. Protein sequence: CAWSVPFNLNIQYF.

This clone was detected only once. This chain joins TRBV19 and TRBJ2-1, with TRBD2 identical over 10 bases. With V trimmed by 0 bases and J by 6 bases, 8 bases remained unmatched. The germline V gene has CDR1 LNHDA and CDR2 SQIVND (reference sequence). CDR3 size: 17 residues. In DNA form, the CDR3 reads TGTGCCAGTAGTATAGATCCCCTAGCGGGAGTCGTCAATGAGCAGTTCTTC. Its protein product is CASSIDPLAGVVNEQFF.

V usage is TRBV7-3 and J usage is TRBJ1-2; D not resolved. V lost 8 bases and J 4 bases, leaving 11 bases between the germline ends. Per germline, CDR1 SGHTA and CDR2 FQGTGA. There are 12 residues in the CDR3. The CDR3 coding sequence is TGTGCCAGCCACCCGGTGGGCTATGGCTACACCTTC. Residues: CASHPVGYGYTF. The full variable domain, completed using reference TRBV7-3 and TRBJ1-2, is GAGVSQTPSNKVTEKGKYVELRCDPISGHTALYWYRQSLGQGPEFLIYFQGTGAADDSGLPNDRFFAVRPEGSVSTLKIQRTERGDSAVYLCASHPVGYGYTFGSGTRLTVV.

To note about this clone: Given a much more abundant clone one base away, this may be a read error. This rearrangement joins TRBV7-9 to TRBJ1-2; D possibly corresponds to TRBD1 (5 bases). Germline V gene sequence: CDR1 SEHNR, CDR2 FQNEAQ (reference sequence). The CDR3 spans 14 residues. Trimming removed 0 bases from V and 4 bases from J, with 9 bases in between. The CDR3 DNA reads as TGTGCCAGCAGCTTAGCGGGGGACGGCTATGGCTACACCTTC. Its translation is CASSLAGDGYGYTF.

Details on this clone: The same CDR3 can be traced to other DNA sequences in this sample. This chain links TRBV30 with TRBJ2-3; D is perhaps TRBD2 (6 bases). This CDR3 is built from 14 residues. The V end lost 1 base, the J end lost 3 bases, and 11 bases lay between the germline ends. The germline V gene encodes CDR1 GTSNPN and CDR2 SVGIG (reference sequence). The CDR3 DNA reads as TGTGCCTGGAGTGACGGGACTTCTACAGATACGCAGTATTTT. Encoded protein: CAWSDGTSTDTQYF.

This chain uses TRBV20-1 with TRBJ2-5; tentatively, D is TRBD1 or TRBD2 (5 bases each). The CDR3 consists of 11 residues. Germline V gene data show CDR1 as DFQATT and CDR2 as SNEGSKA (reference sequence). As DNA, the CDR3 is TGCACCCCGGGACGGGAAGAGACCCAGTACTTC. Encoded protein: CTPGREETQYF.

DNA for the CDR3: TGCGCCAGCAGCCAAGGGACTAGCGGGATGTATAATGAGCAGTTCTTC. Translated: CASSQGTSGMYNEQFF. V is TRBV5-1 and J is TRBJ2-1, with 13 nucleotides matching TRBD2. The germline gives CDR1 SGHRS, CDR2 YFSETQ. This CDR3 comprises 16 residues. Losses at the gene ends were 4 bases for V and 7 bases for J; bases not matched to a gene: 8.

The rearrangement uses TRBV7-9 and TRBJ2-5, with TRBD2 matching over 8 bases. With the DNA end fitting TRBJ2-7 better, the J assignment may be wrong. Germline V CDR1 and CDR2: SEHNR, FQNEAQ (reference sequence). The CDR3 covers 17 residues. In DNA form, the CDR3 reads TGTGCCAGCAGCTTAGGGGAAGGGCCGGGACTAGGCTACGAGCAGTACTTC. It translates to CASSLGEGPGLGYEQYF.

This clone showed up just once. The genes are TRBV14 and TRBJ2-7, with TRBD1 matching 10 bases. V lost 1 base, J lost 0 bases, and 9 bases stayed unmatched. The CDR3 length is 18 residues. Germline V gives CDR1 SGHDN, CDR2 FVKESK. The CDR3 spells CASSQGVTGQGHSYEQYF. The CDR3 DNA reads TGTGCCAGCAGCCAAGGGGTTACGGGACAGGGGCACTCCTACGAGCAGTACTTC.